What follows are 3 T cell receptor beta chains derived from one specimen sequenced in a study of T cells after yellow fever vaccination. TCRdb used MiXCR to reprocess the 5' RACE reads, holding one entry per CDR3 protein. Here the sample spans roughly 520,000 distinct CDR3 sequences, less than 25% being singletons. The specimen comprised PBMCs, sampled about 20 days after the first yellow fever vaccination. These receptors were collected from a man between 18 and 35 years old who received the YFV17D yellow fever vaccine.

This clonotype has a count of ten or more. The genes are TRBV7-2 and TRBJ2-2; D gene uncertain. The ends were cut back, 2 bases at V and 4 bases at J, with 5 bases in the middle. This CDR3 contains 13 residues. Germline V gene data show CDR1 as SGHTA and CDR2 as FQGNSA. Written as DNA, the CDR3 is TGTGCCAGCAGCTTATACGGCACCGGGGAGCTGTTTTTT. Encoded protein: CASSLYGTGELFF.

This sequence joins TRBV29-1 and TRBJ1-3; maybe TRBD1 (5 bases). In germline, CDR1 is SQVTM, CDR2 ANQGSEA. Trimming took off 4 bases at V and 0 bases at J, with 7 bases between the two ends. The CDR3 has 13 amino acids. CDR3 nucleotides: TGCAGCGTTGCCGGGGGCTCTGGAAACACCATATATTTT. Encoded protein: CSVAGGSGNTIYF.

This clonotype was picked up a small number of times. The chain links TRBV7-8 to TRBJ1-5; 7 bases agree with TRBD1. After removal of 5 bases from V and 3 bases from J, the junction contained 16 bases not matched to a gene. Germline V lookup: CDR1 SGHVS, CDR2 FQNEAQ. The CDR3 extends over 18 amino acids. The CDR3 coding sequence is TGTGCCAGCAGCGTAGGGTTCAGACAGGGAAAACTCAATCAGCCCCAGCATTTT. Translated, it gives CASSVGFRQGKLNQPQHF.